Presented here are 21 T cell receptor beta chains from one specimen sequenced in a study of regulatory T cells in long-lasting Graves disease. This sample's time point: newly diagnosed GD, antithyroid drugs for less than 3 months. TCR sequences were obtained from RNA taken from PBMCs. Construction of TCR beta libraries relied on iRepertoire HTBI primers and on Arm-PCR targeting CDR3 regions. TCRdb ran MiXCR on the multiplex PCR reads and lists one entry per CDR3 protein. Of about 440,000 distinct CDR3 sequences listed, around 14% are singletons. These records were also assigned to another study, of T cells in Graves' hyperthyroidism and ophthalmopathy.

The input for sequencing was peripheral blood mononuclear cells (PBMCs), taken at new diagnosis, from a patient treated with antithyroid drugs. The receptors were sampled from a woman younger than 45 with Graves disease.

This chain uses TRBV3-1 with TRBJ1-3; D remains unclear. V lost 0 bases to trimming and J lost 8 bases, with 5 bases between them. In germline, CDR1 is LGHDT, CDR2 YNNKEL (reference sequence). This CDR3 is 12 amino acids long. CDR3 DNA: TGTGCCAGCAGCCAAGAAGAATACACCATATATTTT. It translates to CASSQEEYTIYF.

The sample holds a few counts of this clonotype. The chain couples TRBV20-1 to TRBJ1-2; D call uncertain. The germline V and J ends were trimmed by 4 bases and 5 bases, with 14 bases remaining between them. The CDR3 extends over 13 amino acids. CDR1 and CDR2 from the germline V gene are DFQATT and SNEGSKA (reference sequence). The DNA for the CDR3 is TGCAGTGCTACAAAGGACGGAAATTATGGCTACACCTTC. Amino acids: CSATKDGNYGYTF.

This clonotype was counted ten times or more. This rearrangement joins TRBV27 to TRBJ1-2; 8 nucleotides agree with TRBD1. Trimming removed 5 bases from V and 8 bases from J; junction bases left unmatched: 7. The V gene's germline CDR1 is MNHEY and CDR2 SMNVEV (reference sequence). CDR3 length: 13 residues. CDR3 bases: TGTGCCAGCAGTCTCGGCGGGGACAGGGGCTACACCTTC. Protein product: CASSLGGDRGYTF.

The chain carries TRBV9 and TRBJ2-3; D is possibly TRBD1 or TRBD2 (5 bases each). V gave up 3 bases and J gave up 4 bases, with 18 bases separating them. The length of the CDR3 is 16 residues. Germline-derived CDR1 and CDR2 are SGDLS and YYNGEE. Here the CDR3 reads CASSGRRQTNPDTQYF. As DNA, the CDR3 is TGTGCCAGCAGCGGGCGCCGACAGACTAACCCAGATACGCAGTATTTT.

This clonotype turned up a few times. CDR3 sequence (DNA): TGCGCCAGCAGCTTGGAGGCTAGCGGGAGGCAAGATACGCAGTATTTT. Amino acids: CASSLEASGRQDTQYF. This chain links TRBV5-1 with TRBJ2-3, with TRBD2 matching 11 bases. V shed 0 bases, J shed 5 bases, and the junction held 5 bases outside the gene matches. This CDR3 is 16 amino acids long. Germline V gene sequence: CDR1 SGHRS, CDR2 YFSETQ.

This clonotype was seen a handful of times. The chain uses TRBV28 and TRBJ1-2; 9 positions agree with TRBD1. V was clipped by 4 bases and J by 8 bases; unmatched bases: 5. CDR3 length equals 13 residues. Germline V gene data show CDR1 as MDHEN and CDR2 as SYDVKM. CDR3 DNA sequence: TGTGCCAGCAGTTCGTACAGGGGGCTCGGCTACACCTTC. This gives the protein CASSSYRGLGYTF.

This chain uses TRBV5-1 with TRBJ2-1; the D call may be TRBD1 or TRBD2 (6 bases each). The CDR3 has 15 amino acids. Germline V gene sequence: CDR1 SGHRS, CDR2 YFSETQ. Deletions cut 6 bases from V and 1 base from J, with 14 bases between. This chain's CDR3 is CASTVEGGSYNEQFF. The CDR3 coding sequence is TGCGCCAGCACGGTTGAGGGGGGTTCCTACAATGAGCAGTTCTTC.

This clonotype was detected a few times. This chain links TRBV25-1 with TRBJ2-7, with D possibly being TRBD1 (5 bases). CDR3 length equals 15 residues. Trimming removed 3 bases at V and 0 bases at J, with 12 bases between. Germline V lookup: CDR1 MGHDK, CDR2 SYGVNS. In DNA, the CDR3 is TGTGCCAGCAGTGACCAGGACAAGAGCTCCTACGAGCAGTACTTC. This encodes CASSDQDKSSYEQYF.

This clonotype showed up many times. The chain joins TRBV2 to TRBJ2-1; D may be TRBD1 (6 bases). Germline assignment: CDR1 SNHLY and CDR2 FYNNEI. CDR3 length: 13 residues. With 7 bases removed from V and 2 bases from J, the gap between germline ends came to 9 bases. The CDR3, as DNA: TGTGCCAGCATGGGGGCAGCCTACAATGAGCAGTTCTTC. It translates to CASMGAAYNEQFF.

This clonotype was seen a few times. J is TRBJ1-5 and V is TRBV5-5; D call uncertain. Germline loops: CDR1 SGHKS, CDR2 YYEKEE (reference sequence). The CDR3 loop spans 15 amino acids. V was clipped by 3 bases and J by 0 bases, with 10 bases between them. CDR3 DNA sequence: TGTGCCAGCAGCTCACATGAGTATAGCAATCAGCCCCAGCATTTT. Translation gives CASSSHEYSNQPQHF.

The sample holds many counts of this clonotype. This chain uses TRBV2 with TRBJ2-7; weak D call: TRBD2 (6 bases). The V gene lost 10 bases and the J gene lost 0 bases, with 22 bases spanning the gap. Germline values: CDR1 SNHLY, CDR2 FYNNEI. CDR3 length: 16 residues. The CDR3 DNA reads TGTGCCAACCTCCGAATTGGGGAGGCGGACTCCTACGAGCAGTACTTC. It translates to CANLRIGEADSYEQYF. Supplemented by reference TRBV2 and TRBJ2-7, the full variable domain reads EPEVTQTPSHQVTQMGQEVILRCVPISNHLYFYWYRQILGQKVEFLVSFYNNEISEKSEIFDDQFSVERPDGSNFTLKIRSTKLEDSAMYFCANLRIGEADSYEQYFGPGTRLTVT.

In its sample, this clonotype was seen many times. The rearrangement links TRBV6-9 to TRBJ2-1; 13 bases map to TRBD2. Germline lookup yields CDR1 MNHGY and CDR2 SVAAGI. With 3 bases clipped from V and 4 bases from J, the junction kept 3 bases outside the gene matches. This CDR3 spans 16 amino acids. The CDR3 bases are TGTGCCAGCAGTTACAGACTAGCGGGAGGTTACAATGAGCAGTTCTTC. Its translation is CASSYRLAGGYNEQFF.

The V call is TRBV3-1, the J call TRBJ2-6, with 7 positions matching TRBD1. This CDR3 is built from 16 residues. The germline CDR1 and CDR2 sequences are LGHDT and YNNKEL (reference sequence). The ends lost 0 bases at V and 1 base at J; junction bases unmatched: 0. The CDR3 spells CASSQEDRSGANVLTF. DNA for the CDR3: TGTGCCAGCAGCCAAGAGGACAGGTCTGGGGCCAACGTCCTGACTTTC.

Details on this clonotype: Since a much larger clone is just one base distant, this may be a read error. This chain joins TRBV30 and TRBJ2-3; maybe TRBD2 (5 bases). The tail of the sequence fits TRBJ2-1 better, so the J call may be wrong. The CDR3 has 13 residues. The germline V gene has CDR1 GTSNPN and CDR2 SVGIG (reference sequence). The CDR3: CARTASGDYEQFF. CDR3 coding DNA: TGTGCCCGAACCGCGAGCGGCGACTACGAGCAGTTCTTC.

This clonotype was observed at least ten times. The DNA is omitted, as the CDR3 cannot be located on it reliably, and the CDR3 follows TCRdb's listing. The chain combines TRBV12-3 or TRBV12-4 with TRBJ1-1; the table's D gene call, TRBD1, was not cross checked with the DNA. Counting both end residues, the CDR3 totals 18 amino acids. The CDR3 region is CASQFRTLKLSLDNGAFF.

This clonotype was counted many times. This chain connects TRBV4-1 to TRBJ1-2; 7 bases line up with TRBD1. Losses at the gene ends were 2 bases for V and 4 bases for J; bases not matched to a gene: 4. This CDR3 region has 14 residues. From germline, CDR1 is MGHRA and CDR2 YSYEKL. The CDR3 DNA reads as TGCGCCAGCAGCCAACCCAGGGACAGCTATGGCTACACCTTC. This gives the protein CASSQPRDSYGYTF.

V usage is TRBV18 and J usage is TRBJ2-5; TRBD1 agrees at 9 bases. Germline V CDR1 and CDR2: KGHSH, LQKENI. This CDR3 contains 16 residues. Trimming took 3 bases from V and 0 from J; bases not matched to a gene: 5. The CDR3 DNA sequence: TGTGCCAGCTCACCCCCGGGGACAGGGCACCAAGAGACCCAGTACTTC. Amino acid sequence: CASSPPGTGHQETQYF.

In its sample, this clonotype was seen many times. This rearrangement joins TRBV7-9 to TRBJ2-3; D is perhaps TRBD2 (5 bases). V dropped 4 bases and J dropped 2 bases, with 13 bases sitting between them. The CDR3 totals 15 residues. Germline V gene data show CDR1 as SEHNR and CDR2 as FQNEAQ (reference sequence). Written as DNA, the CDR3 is TGTGCCAGCAGCTCGCGTAGCGACGACACAGATACGCAGTATTTT. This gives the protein CASSSRSDDTDTQYF.

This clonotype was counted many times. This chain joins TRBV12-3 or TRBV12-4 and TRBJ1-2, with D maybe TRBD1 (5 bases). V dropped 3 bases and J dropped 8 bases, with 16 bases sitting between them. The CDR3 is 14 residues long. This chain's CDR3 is CASSFRRGVGGYTF. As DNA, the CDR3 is TGTGCCAGCAGTTTCCGTCGGGGGGTCGGCGGCTACACCTTC.

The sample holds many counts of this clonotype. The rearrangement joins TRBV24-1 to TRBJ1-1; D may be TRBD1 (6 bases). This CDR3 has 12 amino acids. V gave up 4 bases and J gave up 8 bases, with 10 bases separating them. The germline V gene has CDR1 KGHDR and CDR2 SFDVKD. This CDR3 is CATSDSGTEAFF. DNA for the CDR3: TGTGCCACCAGTGACTCCGGGACAGAAGCTTTCTTT.

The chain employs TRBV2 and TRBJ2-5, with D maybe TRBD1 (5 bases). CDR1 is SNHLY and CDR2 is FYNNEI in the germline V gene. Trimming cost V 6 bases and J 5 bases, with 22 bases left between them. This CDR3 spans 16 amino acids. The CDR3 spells CASSSPQYPRGETQYF. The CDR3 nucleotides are TGTGCCAGCAGCTCTCCGCAGTACCCAAGGGGTGAGACCCAGTACTTC.